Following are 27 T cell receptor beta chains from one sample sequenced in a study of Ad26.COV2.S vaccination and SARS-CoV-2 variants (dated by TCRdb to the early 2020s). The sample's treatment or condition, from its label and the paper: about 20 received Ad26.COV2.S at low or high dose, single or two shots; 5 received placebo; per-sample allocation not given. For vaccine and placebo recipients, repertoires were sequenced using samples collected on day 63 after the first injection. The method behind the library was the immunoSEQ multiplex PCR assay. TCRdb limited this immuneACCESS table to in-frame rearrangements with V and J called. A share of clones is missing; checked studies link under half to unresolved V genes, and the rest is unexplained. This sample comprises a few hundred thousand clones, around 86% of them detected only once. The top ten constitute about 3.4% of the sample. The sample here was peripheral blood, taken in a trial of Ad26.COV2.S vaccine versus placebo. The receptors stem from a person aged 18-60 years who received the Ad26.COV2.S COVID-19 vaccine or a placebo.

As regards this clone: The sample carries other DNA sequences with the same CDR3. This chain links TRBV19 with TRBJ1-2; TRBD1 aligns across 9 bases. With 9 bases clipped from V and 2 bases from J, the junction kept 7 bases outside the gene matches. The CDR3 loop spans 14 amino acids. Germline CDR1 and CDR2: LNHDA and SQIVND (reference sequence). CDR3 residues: CASSFDRGNYGYTF. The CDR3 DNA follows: TGTGCCAGCTCATTTGACAGGGGGAACTATGGCTACACCTTC. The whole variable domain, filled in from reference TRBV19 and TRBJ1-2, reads DGGITQSPKYLFRKEGQNVTLSCEQNLNHDAMYWYRQDPGQGLRLIYYSQIVNDFQKGDIAEGYSVSREKKESFPLTVTSAQKNPTAFYLCASSFDRGNYGYTFGSGTRLTVV.

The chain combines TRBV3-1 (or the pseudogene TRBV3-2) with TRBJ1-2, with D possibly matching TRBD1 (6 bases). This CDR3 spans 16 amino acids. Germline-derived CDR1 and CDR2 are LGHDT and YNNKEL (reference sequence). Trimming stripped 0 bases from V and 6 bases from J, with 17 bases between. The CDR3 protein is CASSQDRRQVGDGYTF. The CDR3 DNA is TGTGCCAGCAGCCAAGATCGGCGACAGGTTGGGGATGGCTACACCTTC.

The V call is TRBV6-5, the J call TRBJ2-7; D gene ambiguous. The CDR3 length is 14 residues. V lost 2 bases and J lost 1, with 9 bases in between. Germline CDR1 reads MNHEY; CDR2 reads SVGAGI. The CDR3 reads CASSYTQQSYEQYF. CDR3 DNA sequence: TGTGCCAGCAGTTACACGCAGCAATCCTACGAGCAGTACTTC.

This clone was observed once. Here the CDR3 reads CASSRENQGDTIYF. The CDR3 DNA sequence: TGCGCCAGCAGCCGTGAGAATCAAGGGGACACCATATATTTT. This sequence joins TRBV5-1 and TRBJ1-3, with D perhaps matching TRBD1 (5 bases). There are 14 residues in the CDR3. Germline assignment: CDR1 SGHRS and CDR2 YFSETQ. V lost 4 bases, J lost 8 bases, and 16 bases lay in between. Full variable domain (remainder filled in from reference TRBV5-1 and TRBJ1-3): KAGVTQTPRYLIKTRGQQVTLSCSPISGHRSVSWYQQTPGQGLQFLFEYFSETQRNKGNFPGRFSGRQFSNSRSEMNVSTLELGDSALYLCASSRENQGDTIYFGEGSWLTVV.

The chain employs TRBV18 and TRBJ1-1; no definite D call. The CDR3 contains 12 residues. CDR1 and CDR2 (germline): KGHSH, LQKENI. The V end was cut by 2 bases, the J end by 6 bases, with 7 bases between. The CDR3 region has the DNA TGTGCCAGCTCACCAGGTTTTGCTGAAGCTTTCTTT. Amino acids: CASSPGFAEAFF.

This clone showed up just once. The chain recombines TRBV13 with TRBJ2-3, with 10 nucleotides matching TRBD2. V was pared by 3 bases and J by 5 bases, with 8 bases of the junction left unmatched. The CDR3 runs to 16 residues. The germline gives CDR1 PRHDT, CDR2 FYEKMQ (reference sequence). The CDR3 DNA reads TGTGCCAGCAGCTTCTTCCAGCGGGGGGGCCAAGATACGCAGTATTTT. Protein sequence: CASSFFQRGGQDTQYF.

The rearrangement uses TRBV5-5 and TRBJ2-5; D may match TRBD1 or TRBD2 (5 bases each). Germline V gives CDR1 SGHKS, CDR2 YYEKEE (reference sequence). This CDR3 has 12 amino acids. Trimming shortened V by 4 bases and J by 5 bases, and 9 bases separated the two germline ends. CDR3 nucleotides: TGTGCCAGCAGCCGAGGGGCGGAGACCCAGTACTTC. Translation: CASSRGAETQYF. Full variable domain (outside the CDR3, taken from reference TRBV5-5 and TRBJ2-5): DAGVTQSPTHLIKTRGQQVTLRCSPISGHKSVSWYQQVLGQGPQFIFQYYEKEERGRGNFPDRFSARQFPNYSSELNVNALLLGDSALYLCASSRGAETQYFGPGTRLLVL.

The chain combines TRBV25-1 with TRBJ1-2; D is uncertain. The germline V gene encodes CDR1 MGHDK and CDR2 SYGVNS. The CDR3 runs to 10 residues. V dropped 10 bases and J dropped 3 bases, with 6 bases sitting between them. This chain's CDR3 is CATFDYGYTF. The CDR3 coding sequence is TGTGCCACTTTTGACTATGGCTACACCTTC.

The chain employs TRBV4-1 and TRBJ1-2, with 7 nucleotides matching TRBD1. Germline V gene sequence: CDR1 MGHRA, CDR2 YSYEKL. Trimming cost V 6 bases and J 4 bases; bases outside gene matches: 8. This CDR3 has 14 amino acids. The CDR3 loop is CASSPGGYLYGYTF. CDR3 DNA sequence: TGCGCCAGCAGTCCAGGGGGATATCTCTATGGCTACACCTTC.

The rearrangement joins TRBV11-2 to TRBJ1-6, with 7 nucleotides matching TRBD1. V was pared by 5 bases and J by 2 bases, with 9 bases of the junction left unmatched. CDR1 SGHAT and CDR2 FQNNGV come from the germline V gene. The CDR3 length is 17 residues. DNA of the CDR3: TGTGCCAGCAGCCCCCCGACAGGGCCGACCTATAATTCACCCCTCCACTTT. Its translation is CASSPPTGPTYNSPLHF. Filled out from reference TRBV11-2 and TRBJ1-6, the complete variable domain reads EAGVAQSPRYKIIEKRQSVAFWCNPISGHATLYWYQQILGQGPKLLIQFQNNGVVDDSQLPKDRFSAERLKGVDSTLKIQPAKLEDSAVYLCASSPPTGPTYNSPLHFGNGTRLTVT.

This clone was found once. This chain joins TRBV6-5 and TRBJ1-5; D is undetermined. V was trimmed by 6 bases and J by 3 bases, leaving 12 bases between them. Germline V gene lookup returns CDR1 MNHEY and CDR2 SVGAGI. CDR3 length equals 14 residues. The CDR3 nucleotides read TGTGCCAGCAGGGGTAGGGTTCCCAATCAGCCCCAGCATTTT. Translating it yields CASRGRVPNQPQHF.

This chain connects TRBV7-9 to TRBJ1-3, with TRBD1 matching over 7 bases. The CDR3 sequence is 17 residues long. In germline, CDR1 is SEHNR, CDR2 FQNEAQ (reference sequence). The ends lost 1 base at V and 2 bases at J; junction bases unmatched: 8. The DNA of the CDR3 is TGTGCCAGCAGCTTAGGGGGGTACAGGGGAACTGGAAACACCATATATTTT. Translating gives CASSLGGYRGTGNTIYF.

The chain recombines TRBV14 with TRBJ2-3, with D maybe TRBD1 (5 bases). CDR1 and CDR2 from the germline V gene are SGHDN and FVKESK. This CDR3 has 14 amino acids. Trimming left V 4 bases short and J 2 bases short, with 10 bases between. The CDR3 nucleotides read TGTGCCAGCAGCCCGACAGAGTCCACAGATACGCAGTATTTT. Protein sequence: CASSPTESTDTQYF.

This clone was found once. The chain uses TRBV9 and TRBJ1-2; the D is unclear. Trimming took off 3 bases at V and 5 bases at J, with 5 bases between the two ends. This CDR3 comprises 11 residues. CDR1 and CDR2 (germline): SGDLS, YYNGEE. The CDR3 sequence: CASSASYGYTF. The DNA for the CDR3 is TGTGCCAGCAGCGCCTCTTATGGCTACACCTTC.

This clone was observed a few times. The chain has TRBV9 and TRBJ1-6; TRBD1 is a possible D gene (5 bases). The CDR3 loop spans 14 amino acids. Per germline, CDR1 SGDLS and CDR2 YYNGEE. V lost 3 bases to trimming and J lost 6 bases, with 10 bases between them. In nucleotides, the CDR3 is TGTGCCAGCAGCGATCAGGGCGTTAATTCACCCCTCCACTTT. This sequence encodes CASSDQGVNSPLHF.

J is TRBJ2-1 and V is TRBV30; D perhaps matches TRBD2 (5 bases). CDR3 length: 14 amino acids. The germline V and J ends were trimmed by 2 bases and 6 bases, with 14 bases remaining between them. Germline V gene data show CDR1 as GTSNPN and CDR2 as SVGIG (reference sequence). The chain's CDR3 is CAWSPPGLGNEQFF. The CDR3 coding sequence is TGTGCCTGGAGTCCTCCCGGACTGGGCAATGAGCAGTTCTTC. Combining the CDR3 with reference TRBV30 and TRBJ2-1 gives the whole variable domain SQTIHQWPATLVQPVGSPLSLECTVEGTSNPNLYWYRQAAGRGLQLLFYSVGIGQISSEVPQNLSASRPQDRQFILSSKKLLLSDSGFYLCAWSPPGLGNEQFFGPGTRLTVL.

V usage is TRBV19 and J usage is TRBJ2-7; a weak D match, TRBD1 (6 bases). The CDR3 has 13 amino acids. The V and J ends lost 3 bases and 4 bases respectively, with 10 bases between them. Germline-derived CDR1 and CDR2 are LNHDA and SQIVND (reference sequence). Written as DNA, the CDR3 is TGTGCCAGTAGTATCCTGCAGGGGTACGAGCAGTACTTC. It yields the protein CASSILQGYEQYF.

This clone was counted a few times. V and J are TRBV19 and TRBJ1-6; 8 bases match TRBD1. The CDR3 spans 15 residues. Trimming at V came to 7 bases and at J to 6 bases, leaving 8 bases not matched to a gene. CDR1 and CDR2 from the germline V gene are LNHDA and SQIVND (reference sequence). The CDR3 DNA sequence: TGTGCCAGTACCAACCCAGGGGGCCTTAATTCACCCCTCCACTTT. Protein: CASTNPGGLNSPLHF.

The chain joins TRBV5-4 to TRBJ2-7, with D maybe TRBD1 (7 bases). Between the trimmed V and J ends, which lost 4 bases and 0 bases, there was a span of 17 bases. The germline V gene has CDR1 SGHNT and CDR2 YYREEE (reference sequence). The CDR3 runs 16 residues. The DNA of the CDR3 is TGTGCCAGCAGCGTCGGGGCAGGGGGGATCTCCTACGAGCAGTACTTC. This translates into CASSVGAGGISYEQYF.

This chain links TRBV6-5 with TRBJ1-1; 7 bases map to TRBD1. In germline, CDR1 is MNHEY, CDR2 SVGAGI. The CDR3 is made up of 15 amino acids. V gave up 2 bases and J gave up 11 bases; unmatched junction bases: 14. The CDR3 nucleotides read TGTGCCAGCAGTTACCGGGACAGTGGAAAGGCTCAGGCTTTCTTT. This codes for CASSYRDSGKAQAFF.

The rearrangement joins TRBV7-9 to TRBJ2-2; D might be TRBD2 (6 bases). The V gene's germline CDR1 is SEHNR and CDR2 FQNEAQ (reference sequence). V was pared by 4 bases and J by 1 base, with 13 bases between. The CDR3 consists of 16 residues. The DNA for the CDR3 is TGTGCCAGCAGCTCTCCCGGGGGAAAGAACACCGGGGAGCTGTTTTTT. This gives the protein CASSSPGGKNTGELFF.

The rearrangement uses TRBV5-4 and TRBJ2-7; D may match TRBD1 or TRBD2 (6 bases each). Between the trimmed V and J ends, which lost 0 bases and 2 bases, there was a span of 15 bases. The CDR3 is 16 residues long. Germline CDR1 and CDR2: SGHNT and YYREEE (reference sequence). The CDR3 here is CASSLVGGSRTYEQYF. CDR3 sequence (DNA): TGTGCCAGCAGCTTGGTGGGGGGCTCTAGAACCTACGAGCAGTACTTC.

The chain's CDR3 is CASSLEVSGYEQFF. CDR3 bases: TGTGCCAGCAGCTTAGAAGTCTCGGGCTATGAGCAGTTCTTC. This rearrangement joins TRBV7-2 to TRBJ2-1, with D unresolved. The ends were cut back, 1 base at V and 8 bases at J, with 12 bases in the middle. CDR3 length: 14 amino acids. Germline V lookup: CDR1 SGHTA, CDR2 FQGNSA.

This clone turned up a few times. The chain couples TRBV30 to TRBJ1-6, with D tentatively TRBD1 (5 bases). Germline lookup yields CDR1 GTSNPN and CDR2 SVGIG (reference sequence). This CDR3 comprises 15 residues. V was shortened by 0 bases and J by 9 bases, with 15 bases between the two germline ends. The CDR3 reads CAWSVYSGRGSPLHF. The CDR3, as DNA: TGTGCCTGGAGTGTTTACTCGGGGAGGGGTTCACCCCTCCACTTT. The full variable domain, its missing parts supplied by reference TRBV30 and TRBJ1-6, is SQTIHQWPATLVQPVGSPLSLECTVEGTSNPNLYWYRQAAGRGLQLLFYSVGIGQISSEVPQNLSASRPQDRQFILSSKKLLLSDSGFYLCAWSVYSGRGSPLHFGNGTRLTVT.

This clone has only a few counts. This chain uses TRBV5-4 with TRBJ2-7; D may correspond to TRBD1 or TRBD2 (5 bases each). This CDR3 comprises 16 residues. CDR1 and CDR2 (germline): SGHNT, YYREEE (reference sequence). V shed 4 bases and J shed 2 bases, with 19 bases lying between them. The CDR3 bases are TGTGCCAGCAGCGATGCCGGGACCGTAAAACCCTACGAGCAGTACTTC. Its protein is CASSDAGTVKPYEQYF.

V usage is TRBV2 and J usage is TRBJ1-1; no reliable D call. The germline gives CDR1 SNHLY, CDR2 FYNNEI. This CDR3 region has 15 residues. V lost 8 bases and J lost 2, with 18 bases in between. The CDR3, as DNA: TGTGCCAGCGCTGAGATCCCGGTAGTTAACACTGAAGCTTTCTTT. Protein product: CASAEIPVVNTEAFF.

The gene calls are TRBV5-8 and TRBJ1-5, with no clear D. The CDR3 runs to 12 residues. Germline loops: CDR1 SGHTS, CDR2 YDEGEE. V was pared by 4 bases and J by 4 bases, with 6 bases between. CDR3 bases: TGTGCCAGCAGCCGGCGGAATCAGCCCCAGCATTTT. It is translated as CASSRRNQPQHF.